Shown below are 16 T cell receptor beta chains from a single sample sequenced in a study of T cell repertoires in cytomegalovirus infection. TCRdb called the reads again in MiXCR, with one record for every CDR3 protein. The sample carries about 240,000 distinct CDR3 sequences, approximately 13% recorded once. Material: PBMCs. The receptors originated from a human donor in good health (CMV status not recorded). Some clones in this sample may be carry-over from other donors' samples.

This clonotype occurred many times. The chain has TRBV6-6 and TRBJ2-1; D remains unclear. The CDR3 covers 13 residues. In germline, CDR1 is MNHNY, CDR2 SVGAGI (reference sequence). V shed 7 bases and J shed 2 bases, with 9 bases lying between them. The CDR3 sequence: CASTTVAYNEQFF. The CDR3 bases are TGTGCCAGCACTACGGTAGCCTACAATGAGCAGTTCTTC.

This clonotype was detected ten times or more. The V gene is TRBV6-2 or TRBV6-3, the J gene TRBJ2-2; 9 bases line up with TRBD1. Germline V CDR1 and CDR2: MNHEY, SVGEGT. Trimming at V came to 7 bases and at J to 3 bases, leaving 3 bases not matched to a gene. This CDR3 has 14 residues. Written as DNA, the CDR3 is TGTGCCAGCAAACAGGGGGCCGACACCGGGGAGCTGTTTTTT. This codes for CASKQGADTGELFF.

The J gene is TRBJ1-4, the V gene TRBV7-8, with 9 bases matching TRBD1. Germline CDR1 SGHVS, CDR2 FQNEAQ. The CDR3 has 15 amino acids. V lost 5 bases and J lost 6; bases outside the gene matches: 7. The CDR3 nucleotides are TGTGCCAGCAGCAGGACCGGGACAGGGTATGAAAAACTGTTTTTT. Translation gives CASSRTGTGYEKLFF.

This clonotype was counted between two and nine times. The chain combines TRBV28 with TRBJ2-7; D gene unclear. Trimming removed 3 bases at V and 7 bases at J, with 10 bases between. This CDR3 region has 12 residues. Per germline, CDR1 MDHEN and CDR2 SYDVKM. The CDR3 DNA sequence: TGTGCCAGCAGTTTCGTACTTACTGAGCAGTACTTC. Its translation is CASSFVLTEQYF.

This clonotype was counted at least ten times. The chain links TRBV7-8 to TRBJ2-1; either TRBD1 or TRBD2 may supply D (5 bases each). Between the trimmed V and J ends, which lost 4 bases and 9 bases, there was a span of 10 bases. The germline gives CDR1 SGHVS, CDR2 FQNEAQ. CDR3 size: 12 residues. CDR3 sequence (DNA): TGTGCCAGCAGCTATCGGGGCCTTGAGCAGTTCTTC. Translation gives CASSYRGLEQFF.

This clonotype was seen only once. No conserved phenylalanine or tryptophan ends this CDR3, so it is likely a read error. This chain links TRBV24-1 with TRBJ2-5, with 7 bases identical to TRBD1. The junction had 6 bases not matched to a gene; V was cut back by 4 bases and J by 2 bases. The CDR3 loop spans 15 amino acids. The germline V gene encodes CDR1 KGHDR and CDR2 SFDVKD. In DNA, the CDR3 is TGTGCCACCAGTGAATCCCGACAGGGACAAGAGACCCAGTACTGC. This codes for CATSESRQGQETQYC.

This chain connects TRBV2 to TRBJ2-3; 7 nucleotides agree with TRBD1. Germline V CDR1 and CDR2: SNHLY, FYNNEI. The CDR3 loop spans 14 amino acids. The V gene end was trimmed by 10 bases and the J gene end by 2 bases; junction bases not matched to a gene: 9. Here the CDR3 reads CATSTGPYTDTQYF. The CDR3 nucleotides read TGTGCCACTTCGACAGGGCCATACACAGATACGCAGTATTTT.

The chain employs TRBV5-5 and TRBJ2-1; D call uncertain. CDR1 is SGHKS and CDR2 is YYEKEE in the germline V gene (reference sequence). This CDR3 region has 14 residues. Trimming stripped 3 bases from V and 4 bases from J, with 11 bases between. The CDR3 here is CASSSTFQYNEQFF. In nucleotides, the CDR3 is TGTGCCAGCAGCTCCACTTTTCAATACAATGAGCAGTTCTTC.

In this sample, this clonotype turned up a few times. The rearrangement uses TRBV3-1 and TRBJ1-1, with a tentative D call TRBD1 (5 bases). The V end lost 4 bases, the J end lost 4 bases, and 13 bases lay between the germline ends. The CDR3 consists of 14 residues. CDR1 and CDR2 from the germline V gene are LGHDT and YNNKEL (reference sequence). As DNA, the CDR3 is TGTGCCAGCAGCCCCCCTCTGGGGACCACTGAAGCTTTCTTT. Its protein is CASSPPLGTTEAFF.

This clonotype was counted at least ten times. This chain links TRBV11-3 with TRBJ2-3; 10 bases match TRBD2. The CDR3 runs to 16 residues. Unmatched junction bases numbered 5, after V lost 5 bases and J lost 0 bases. Germline V CDR1 and CDR2: SGHNT, YENEEA. This CDR3 reads CASSPGLAESTDTQYF. CDR3 sequence (DNA): TGTGCCAGCAGCCCAGGACTAGCGGAAAGCACAGATACGCAGTATTTT.

The sample holds many counts of this clonotype. V and J are TRBV7-2 and TRBJ2-5, with TRBD2 matching 8 bases. Germline values: CDR1 SGHTA, CDR2 FQGNSA. The CDR3 contains 15 residues. V lost 5 bases and J lost 4; bases outside the gene matches: 9. The DNA for the CDR3 is TGTGCCAGCAGCCCAGAAAAGCGGGGGCTAGAGACCCAGTACTTC. As protein: CASSPEKRGLETQYF. The full variable domain, completed using reference TRBV7-2 and TRBJ2-5, is GAGVSQSPSNKVTEKGKDVELRCDPISGHTALYWYRQSLGQGLEFLIYFQGNSAPDKSGLPSDRFSAERTGGSVSTLTIQRTQQEDSAVYLCASSPEKRGLETQYFGPGTRLLVL.

The V gene is TRBV5-4, the J gene TRBJ1-1; possible D gene TRBD1, 6 bases. The CDR3 is 13 amino acids. V lost 6 bases to trimming and J lost 6 bases, with 15 bases between them. Germline loops: CDR1 SGHNT, CDR2 YYREEE (reference sequence). In DNA, the CDR3 is TGTGCCAGCACCTCCTCTCAGGGGCCTGAAGCTTTCTTT. Amino acids: CASTSSQGPEAFF.

This clonotype occurred many times. The V call is TRBV7-2, the J call TRBJ2-5; 10 bases map to TRBD1. The germline gives CDR1 SGHTA, CDR2 FQGNSA. V shed 5 bases, J shed 5 bases, and the junction held 2 bases outside the gene matches. This CDR3 is 13 amino acids long. The CDR3 nucleotides are TGTGCCAGCAGCGCGGGACAGGGGGAGACCCAGTACTTC. It codes for CASSAGQGETQYF.

Only a few counts were recorded for this clonotype. This chain connects TRBV6-5 to TRBJ2-7; the match to TRBD1 covers 9 bases. The CDR3 is 16 residues long. Germline CDR1 and CDR2: MNHEY and SVGAGI. Unmatched junction bases numbered 6, after V lost 0 bases and J lost 3 bases. CDR3 residues: CASSYSTGTGSYEQYF. DNA of the CDR3: TGTGCCAGCAGTTACTCCACCGGGACAGGGAGCTACGAGCAGTACTTC.

This clonotype was counted at least ten times. The V and J genes are TRBV19 and TRBJ2-1; the D is unclear. The CDR3 consists of 14 residues. CDR1 and CDR2 from the germline V gene are LNHDA and SQIVND (reference sequence). V was trimmed by 5 bases and J by 0 bases, leaving 8 bases between them. For the CDR3, the DNA is TGTGCCAGTAGTCCCCCCATCTCCTACAATGAGCAGTTCTTC. Protein product: CASSPPISYNEQFF.

This clonotype was counted many times. This rearrangement joins TRBV6-4 to TRBJ2-7; the match to TRBD2 covers 11 bases. V was pared by 3 bases and J by 6 bases, with 4 bases of the junction left unmatched. The germline V gene encodes CDR1 MRHNA and CDR2 SNTAGT. The CDR3 is 14 residues long. The CDR3 loop is CASSEIAGGSEQYF. In nucleotides, the CDR3 is TGTGCCAGCAGTGAAATAGCGGGAGGGAGCGAGCAGTACTTC.